The 5 T cell receptor beta chains reported below all come from one sample, sequenced in a study of beta chain features in type 1 diabetes. General study points: Shortening that was moderate but significant affected the TCRB CDR3s of Type 1 diabetes patients in all four CD4+ subsets.

Investigators reverse transcribed all isolated RNA, so they sequenced expressed TCRB transcripts. TCRdb's table, derived via immunoSEQ multiplex PCR, lists solely in-frame clones and lacks some. This table holds fewer than 350,000 clones, approximately 16% found once. Their antigens are not known. Sequenced: naive CD4+ T cells from blood. The receptors come from a young man with type 1 diabetes.

There are a few counts of this clone. The rearrangement uses TRBV27 and TRBJ2-1, with 8 bases fitting TRBD1. Germline CDR1 and CDR2: MNHEY and SMNVEV (reference sequence). CDR3 length: 13 residues. With 11 bases clipped from V and 6 bases from J, the junction kept 9 bases outside the gene matches. CDR3 protein: CAARGQVVNEQFF. The CDR3 DNA reads TGTGCCGCCAGGGGGCAAGTAGTCAATGAGCAGTTCTTC.

This clone was seen just once. This rearrangement joins TRBV19 to TRBJ1-5; tentatively, D is TRBD1 (6 bases). This CDR3 has 13 amino acids. The ends were cut back, 5 bases at V and 5 bases at J, with 10 bases in the middle. The germline V gene encodes CDR1 LNHDA and CDR2 SQIVND (reference sequence). CDR3 DNA sequence: TGTGCCAGTAGTGGACAGTGGGATCAGCCCCAGCATTTT. This gives the protein CASSGQWDQPQHF. Full variable domain (rest looked up from reference TRBV19 and TRBJ1-5): DGGITQSPKYLFRKEGQNVTLSCEQNLNHDAMYWYRQDPGQGLRLIYYSQIVNDFQKGDIAEGYSVSREKKESFPLTVTSAQKNPTAFYLCASSGQWDQPQHFGDGTRLSIL.

There are a few counts of this clone. The chain joins TRBV29-1 to TRBJ2-1, with 10 bases identical to TRBD2. This CDR3 is built from 13 residues. V trimming: 8 bases; J trimming: 2 bases; junction bases outside the gene matches: 3. Germline CDR1 SQVTM, CDR2 ANQGSEA. Here the CDR3 reads CSFSGRTYNEQFF. In DNA, the CDR3 is TGCAGCTTTAGCGGGAGGACCTACAATGAGCAGTTCTTC.

This clone was counted a few times. The chain combines TRBV5-4 with TRBJ1-2, with no clear D. The CDR3 is 12 amino acids. Between the trimmed V and J ends, which lost 6 bases and 8 bases, there was a span of 14 bases. The germline V gene has CDR1 SGHNT and CDR2 YYREEE (reference sequence). CDR3 coding DNA: TGTGCCAGCACCGTGTCTGGAGGAGGCTACACCTTC. Encoded protein: CASTVSGGGYTF.

The rearrangement uses TRBV11-2 and TRBJ1-2; D not certain. The CDR3 consists of 9 residues. Germline V gene sequence: CDR1 SGHAT, CDR2 FQNNGV. V was clipped by 8 bases and J by 4 bases, with 2 bases between them. This chain's CDR3 is CASRYGYTF. The CDR3 nucleotides read TGTGCCAGCCGCTATGGCTACACCTTC.